Presented here are 11 T cell receptor beta chains from one specimen sequenced in a study of blood T cell repertoires in COVID-19. Some clones are missing from TCRdb's copy, which holds only in-frame ones; the method was immunoSEQ multiplex PCR. The sample shows approximately 260,000 clones, more than 65% of them seen only once. Material: PBMCs or T cells enriched from blood (not recorded which). The source is a man aged 45-65 years who had recovered from COVID-19.

This clone was counted between two and nine times. The V and J genes are TRBV28 and TRBJ1-2, with 8 positions matching TRBD1. Trimming at V came to 9 bases and at J to 8 bases, leaving 11 bases not matched to a gene. Germline V gene lookup returns CDR1 MDHEN and CDR2 SYDVKM. The CDR3 runs to 13 residues. CDR3 in amino acids: CASGNGQGKGYTF. DNA of the CDR3: TGTGCCAGTGGGAACGGACAGGGAAAGGGCTACACCTTC.

V is TRBV6-5 and J is TRBJ2-1, with D hard to call. CDR1 and CDR2 from the germline V gene are MNHEY and SVGAGI. Trimming took off 0 bases at V and 5 bases at J, with 5 bases between the two ends. The CDR3 totals 13 residues. The DNA for the CDR3 is TGTGCCAGCAGTTACTCTCCCGACAATGAGCAGTTCTTC. The encoded protein is CASSYSPDNEQFF.

The chain joins TRBV7-2 to TRBJ1-5, with D possibly being TRBD1 (6 bases). Trimming removed 5 bases from V and 7 bases from J, with 12 bases in between. This CDR3 spans 13 amino acids. Germline CDR1 is SGHTA and CDR2 is FQGNSA. In DNA form, the CDR3 reads TGTGCCAGCAGCCCAGGGGAATTACAGCCCCAGCATTTT. Translated, it gives CASSPGELQPQHF.

Only a few counts were recorded for this clone. The V gene is TRBV18, the J gene TRBJ1-6, with 8 bases that match TRBD1. The length of the CDR3 is 15 residues. Germline CDR1 KGHSH, CDR2 LQKENI. The ends lost 0 bases at V and 7 bases at J; junction bases unmatched: 2. This CDR3 reads CASSPPTGVNSPLHF. In DNA, the CDR3 is TGTGCCAGCTCACCACCGACAGGGGTAAATTCACCCCTCCACTTT.

The rearrangement links TRBV29-1 to TRBJ2-7, with 8 bases matching TRBD2. The CDR3 consists of 15 residues. Germline V gives CDR1 SQVTM, CDR2 ANQGSEA. The J segment lost 4 bases and the V segment lost 4 bases, leaving 12 bases of the junction unmatched. CDR3: CSVAFVVAGPYEQYF. CDR3 nucleotides: TGCAGCGTTGCGTTTGTGGTAGCGGGACCTTACGAGCAGTACTTC.

The rearrangement joins TRBV5-1 to TRBJ2-3; weak D call: TRBD2 (6 bases). V was clipped by 7 bases and J by 5 bases, with 14 bases between them. The length of the CDR3 is 13 residues. Germline V lookup: CDR1 SGHRS, CDR2 YFSETQ. This CDR3 reads CASGTDLRDTQYF. DNA for the CDR3: TGCGCCAGCGGGACTGACCTTCGAGATACGCAGTATTTT.

DNA for the CDR3: TGTGCCAGCAGTTCCAAGAAACTACACGGGTTATCTAACTATGGCTACACCTTC. It translates to CASSSKKLHGLSNYGYTF. This chain joins TRBV6-2 or TRBV6-3 and TRBJ1-2; D is unresolved. The CDR3 is 18 residues long. CDR1 is MNHEY and CDR2 is SVGEGT in the germline V gene. Trimming cost V 4 bases and J 0 bases, with 21 bases left between them.

This clone appeared a single time. The gene calls are TRBV18 and TRBJ1-1; tentative D call: TRBD1 (6 bases). Deletions cut 8 bases from V and 4 bases from J, with 17 bases between. This CDR3 has 14 amino acids. The germline V gene encodes CDR1 KGHSH and CDR2 LQKENI. DNA for the CDR3: TGTGCCAGCGCTCAAGCAGGGGCGGGCACTGAAGCTTTCTTT. Its protein product is CASAQAGAGTEAFF.

The V gene is TRBV19, the J gene TRBJ2-7; possible D gene TRBD2, 5 bases. The CDR3 contains 14 residues. The germline V gene has CDR1 LNHDA and CDR2 SQIVND (reference sequence). V lost 5 bases and J lost 2, with 13 bases in between. The DNA of the CDR3 is TGTGCCAGTAGTGGGAACACTAGGCCCTACGAGCAGTACTTC. Its protein is CASSGNTRPYEQYF.

V gene TRBV19 combines with J gene TRBJ1-1; 7 nucleotides agree with TRBD1. V lost 8 bases, J lost 3 bases, and 6 bases stayed unmatched. CDR1 and CDR2 (germline): LNHDA, SQIVND (reference sequence). This CDR3 is 13 amino acids long. The CDR3 reads CASETTGDTEAFF. Here the CDR3 DNA reads TGTGCCAGTGAGACTACAGGGGACACTGAAGCTTTCTTT.

The chain has TRBV6-1 and TRBJ2-3; D might be TRBD2 (6 bases). This CDR3 is built from 16 residues. V lost 2 bases, J lost 7 bases, and 19 bases lay in between. Germline V gives CDR1 MNHNS, CDR2 SASEGT. Here the CDR3 DNA reads TGTGCCAGCAGTGAATCGGGTTGGGACTTCTTTAATACGCAGTATTTT. Translated, it gives CASSESGWDFFNTQYF.